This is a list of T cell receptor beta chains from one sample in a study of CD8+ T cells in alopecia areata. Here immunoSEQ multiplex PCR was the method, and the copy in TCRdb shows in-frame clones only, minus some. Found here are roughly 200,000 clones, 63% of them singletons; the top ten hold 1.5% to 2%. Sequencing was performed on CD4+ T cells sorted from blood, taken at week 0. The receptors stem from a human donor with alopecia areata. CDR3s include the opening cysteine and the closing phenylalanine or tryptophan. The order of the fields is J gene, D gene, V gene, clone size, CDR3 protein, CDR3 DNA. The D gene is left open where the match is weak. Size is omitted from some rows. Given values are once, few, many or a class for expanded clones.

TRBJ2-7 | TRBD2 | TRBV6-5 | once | CASRLAGASYEQYF | TGTGCCAGCAGACTAGCGGGGGCTTCCTACGAGCAGTACTTC
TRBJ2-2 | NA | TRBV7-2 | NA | CASSLSGARTGELFF | TGTGCCAGCAGCTTATCGGGGGCACGCACCGGGGAGCTGTTTTTT
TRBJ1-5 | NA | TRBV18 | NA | CASSPYGDQPQHF | TGTGCCAGCTCACCATACGGGGATCAGCCCCAGCATTTT
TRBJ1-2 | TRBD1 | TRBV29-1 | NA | CSVRQGDNYGYTF | TGCAGCGTCCGACAGGGGGACAACTATGGCTACACCTTC
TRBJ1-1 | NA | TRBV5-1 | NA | CASSFQGGGTEAFF | TGCGCCAGCAGCTTTCAGGGCGGGGGCACTGAAGCTTTCTTT
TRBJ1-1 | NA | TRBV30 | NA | CAWSGQAGTEAFF | TGTGCCTGGAGTGGACAGGCCGGCACTGAAGCTTTCTTT
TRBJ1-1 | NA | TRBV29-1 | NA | CSPSPRGANTEAFF | TGCAGCCCCTCACCCCGGGGGGCAAACACTGAAGCTTTCTTT
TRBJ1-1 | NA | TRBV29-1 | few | CSVVSGVTEAFF | TGCAGCGTTGTATCGGGGGTCACTGAAGCTTTCTTT
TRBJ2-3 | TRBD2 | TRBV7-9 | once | CASSYRTGGYTDTQYF | TGTGCCAGCAGCTACCGGACGGGGGGATACACAGATACGCAGTATTTT
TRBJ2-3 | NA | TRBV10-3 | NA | CAILQGDGSTDTQYF | TGTGCCATCCTTCAGGGCGACGGCAGCACAGATACGCAGTATTTT
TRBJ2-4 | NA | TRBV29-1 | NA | CSVAYEGLGKNIQYF | TGCAGCGTTGCTTACGAGGGTTTGGGCAAAAACATTCAGTACTTC
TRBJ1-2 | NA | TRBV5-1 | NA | CASQPGLYGYTF | TGCGCCAGCCAGCCGGGGCTTTATGGCTACACCTTC
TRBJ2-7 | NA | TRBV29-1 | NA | CSVVPGSDEQYF | TGCAGCGTTGTGCCCGGGAGCGACGAGCAGTACTTC
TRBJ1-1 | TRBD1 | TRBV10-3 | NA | CAIRGTGEGTEAFF | TGTGCCATCAGGGGGACAGGGGAAGGCACTGAAGCTTTCTTT
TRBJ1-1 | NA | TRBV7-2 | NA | CASTPRPDHSQGFTEAFF | TGTGCCAGTACCCCTCGACCCGATCATTCACAGGGTTTCACTGAAGCTTTCTTT
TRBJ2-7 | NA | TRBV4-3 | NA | CASSQVAGAGEQYF | TGCGCCAGCAGCCAAGTGGCGGGGGCGGGGGAGCAGTACTTC
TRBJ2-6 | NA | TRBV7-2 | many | CASSPGFTYSGANVLTF | TGTGCCAGCAGCCCGGGATTTACCTACTCTGGGGCCAACGTCCTGACTTTC
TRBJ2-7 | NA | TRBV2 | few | CASSDIGVSYEQYF | TGTGCCAGCAGTGATATAGGGGTCTCCTACGAGCAGTACTTC
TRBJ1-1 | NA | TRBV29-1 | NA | CSVGAMNTEAFF | TGCAGCGTTGGAGCCATGAACACTGAAGCTTTCTTT
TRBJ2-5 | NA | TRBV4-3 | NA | CASSQEMGRQETQYF | TGCGCCAGCAGCCAAGAAATGGGACGTCAGGAGACCCAGTACTTC
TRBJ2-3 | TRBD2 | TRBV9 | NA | CASSTSGGAPDTQYF | TGTGCCAGCAGCACTAGCGGGGGGGCACCAGATACGCAGTATTTT
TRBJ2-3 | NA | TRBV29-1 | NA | CSVAGDTDTQYF | TGCAGCGTTGCAGGGGATACAGATACGCAGTATTTT
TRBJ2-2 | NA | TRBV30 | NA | CAWSVSFPLNTGELFF | TGTGCCTGGAGTGTATCTTTCCCTTTGAACACCGGGGAGCTGTTTTTT
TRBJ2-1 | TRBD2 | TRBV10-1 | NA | CASSVSGADNEQFF | TGCGCCAGCAGTGTCAGCGGGGCCGACAATGAGCAGTTCTTC
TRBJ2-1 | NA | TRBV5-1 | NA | CASSLNAWRAGINNEQFF | TGCGCCAGCAGCTTGAATGCGTGGAGGGCGGGGATTAACAATGAGCAGTTCTTC
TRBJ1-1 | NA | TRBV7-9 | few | CASSGPPSNTEAFF | TGTGCCAGCAGCGGGCCCCCATCGAACACTGAAGCTTTCTTT
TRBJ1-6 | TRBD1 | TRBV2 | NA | CASSSQTGDNSPLHF | TGTGCCAGCAGCTCCCAGACAGGGGATAATTCACCCCTCCACTTT
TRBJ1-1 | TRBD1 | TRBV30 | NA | CAWAGTALLEAFF | TGTGCCTGGGCCGGGACAGCCCTTCTGGAAGCTTTCTTT
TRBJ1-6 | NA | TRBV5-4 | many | CASSNILIGTVNSPLHF | TGTGCCAGCAGCAATATTTTGATCGGGACGGTAAATTCACCCCTCCACTTT
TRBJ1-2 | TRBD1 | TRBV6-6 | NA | CASVRQGTNYGYTF | TGTGCCAGCGTTAGACAGGGAACCAACTATGGCTACACCTTC
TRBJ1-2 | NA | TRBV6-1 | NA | CASSEEGGYGYTF | TGTGCCAGCAGTGAAGAGGGGGGCTATGGCTACACCTTC
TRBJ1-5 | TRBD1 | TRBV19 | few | CASSTQGAWDYNQPQHF | TGTGCCAGTAGTACGCAGGGGGCATGGGATTACAATCAGCCCCAGCATTTT